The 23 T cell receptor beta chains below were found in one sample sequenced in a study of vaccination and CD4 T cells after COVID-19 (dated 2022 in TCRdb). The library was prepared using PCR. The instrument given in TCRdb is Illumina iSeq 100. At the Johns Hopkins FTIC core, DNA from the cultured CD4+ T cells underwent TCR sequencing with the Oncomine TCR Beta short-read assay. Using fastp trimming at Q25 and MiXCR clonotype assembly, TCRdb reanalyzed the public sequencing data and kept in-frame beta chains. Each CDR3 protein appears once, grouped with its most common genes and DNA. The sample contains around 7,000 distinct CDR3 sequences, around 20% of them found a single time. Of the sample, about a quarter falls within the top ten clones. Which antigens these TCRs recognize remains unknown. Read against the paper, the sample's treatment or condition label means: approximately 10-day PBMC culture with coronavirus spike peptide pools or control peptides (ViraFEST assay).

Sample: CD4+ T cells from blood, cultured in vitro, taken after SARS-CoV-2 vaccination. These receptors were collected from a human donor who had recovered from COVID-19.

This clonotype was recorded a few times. CDR3 protein: CASSKGGSIRAYEQYF. CDR3 bases: TGTGCCAGCAGCAAAGGTGGGTCAATAAGGGCCTACGAGCAGTACTTC. This chain joins TRBV21-1 and TRBJ2-7. TRBV21-1 is shown as a pseudogene. The CDR3 has 16 amino acids.

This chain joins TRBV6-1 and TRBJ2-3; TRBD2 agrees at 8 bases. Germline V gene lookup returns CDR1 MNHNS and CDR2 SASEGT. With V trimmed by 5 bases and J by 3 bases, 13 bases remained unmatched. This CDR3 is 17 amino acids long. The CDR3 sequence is CASSQRRPRGGTDTQYF. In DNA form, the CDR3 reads TGTGCCAGCAGTCAACGCCGCCCTCGGGGGGGTACAGATACGCAGTATTTT.

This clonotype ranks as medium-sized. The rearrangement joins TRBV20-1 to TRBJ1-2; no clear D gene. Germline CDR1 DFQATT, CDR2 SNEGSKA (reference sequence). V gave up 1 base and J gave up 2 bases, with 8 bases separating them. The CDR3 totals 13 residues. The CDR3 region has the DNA TGCAGTGCTAGAGCGTATCAGAACTATGGCTACACCTTC. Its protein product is CSARAYQNYGYTF.

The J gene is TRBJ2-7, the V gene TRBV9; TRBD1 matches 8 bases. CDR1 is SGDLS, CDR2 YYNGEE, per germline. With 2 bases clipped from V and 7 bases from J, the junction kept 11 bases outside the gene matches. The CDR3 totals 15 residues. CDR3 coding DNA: TGTGCCAGCAGCGTGGGGCAGGGGGCCTACTGGGAGCAGTACTTC. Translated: CASSVGQGAYWEQYF.

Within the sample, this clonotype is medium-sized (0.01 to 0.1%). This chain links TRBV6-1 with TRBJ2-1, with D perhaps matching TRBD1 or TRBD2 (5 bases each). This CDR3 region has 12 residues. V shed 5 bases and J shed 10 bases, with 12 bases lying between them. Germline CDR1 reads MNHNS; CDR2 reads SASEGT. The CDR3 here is CASSPGQGEQFF. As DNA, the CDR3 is TGTGCCAGCAGTCCGGGGCAAGGGGAGCAGTTCTTC.

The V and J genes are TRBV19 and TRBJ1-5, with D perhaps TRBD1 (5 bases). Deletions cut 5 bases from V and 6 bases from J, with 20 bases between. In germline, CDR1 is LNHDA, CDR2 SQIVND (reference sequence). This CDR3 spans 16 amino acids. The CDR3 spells CASSPIDGGLVQPQHF. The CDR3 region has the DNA TGTGCCAGTAGTCCGATTGACGGGGGGTTAGTTCAGCCCCAGCATTTT.

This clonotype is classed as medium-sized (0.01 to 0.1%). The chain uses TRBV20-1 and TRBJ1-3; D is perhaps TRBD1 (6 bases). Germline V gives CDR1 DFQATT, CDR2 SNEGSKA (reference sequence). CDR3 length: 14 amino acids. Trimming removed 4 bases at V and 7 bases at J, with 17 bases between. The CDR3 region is CSATMRATGNTIYF. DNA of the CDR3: TGCAGTGCTACAATGCGGGCCACAGGGAACACCATATATTTT.

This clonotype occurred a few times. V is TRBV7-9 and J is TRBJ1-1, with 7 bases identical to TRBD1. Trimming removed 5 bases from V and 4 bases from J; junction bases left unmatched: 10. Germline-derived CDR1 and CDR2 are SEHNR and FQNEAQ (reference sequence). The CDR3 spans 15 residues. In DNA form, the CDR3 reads TGTGCCAGCAGCCCTCAGGGGGGACTGAGCACTGAAGCTTTCTTT. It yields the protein CASSPQGGLSTEAFF.

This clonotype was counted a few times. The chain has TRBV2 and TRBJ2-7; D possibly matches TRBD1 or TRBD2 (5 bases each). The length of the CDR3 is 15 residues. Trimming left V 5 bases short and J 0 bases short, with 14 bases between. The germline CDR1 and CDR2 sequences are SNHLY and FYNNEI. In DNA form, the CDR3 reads TGTGCCAGCAGTTCGGACGGGGCCTACTCCTACGAGCAGTACTTC. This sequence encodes CASSSDGAYSYEQYF.

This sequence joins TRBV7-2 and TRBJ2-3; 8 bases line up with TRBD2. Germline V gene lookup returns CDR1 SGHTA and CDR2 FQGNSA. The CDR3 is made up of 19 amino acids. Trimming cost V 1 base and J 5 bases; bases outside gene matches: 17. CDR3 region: CASSLGGTGLGRWGDTQYF. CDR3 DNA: TGTGCCAGCAGCTTAGGAGGGACGGGACTAGGGAGGTGGGGAGATACGCAGTATTTT.

CDR3 protein: CASSETGMTEAFF. DNA for the CDR3: TGTGCCAGCAGCGAGACAGGGATGACTGAAGCTTTCTTT. The V and J genes are TRBV28 and TRBJ1-1; TRBD1 agrees at 7 bases. The trim removed 6 bases at V and 5 bases at J, leaving 6 bases unmatched. This CDR3 contains 13 residues. Per germline, CDR1 MDHEN and CDR2 SYDVKM.

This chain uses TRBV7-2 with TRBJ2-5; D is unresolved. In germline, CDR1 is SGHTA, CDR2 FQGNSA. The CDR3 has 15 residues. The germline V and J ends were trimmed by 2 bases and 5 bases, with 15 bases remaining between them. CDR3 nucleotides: TGTGCCAGCAGCTTAATAGGGAATTCCGCGGAGACCCAGTACTTC. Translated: CASSLIGNSAETQYF.

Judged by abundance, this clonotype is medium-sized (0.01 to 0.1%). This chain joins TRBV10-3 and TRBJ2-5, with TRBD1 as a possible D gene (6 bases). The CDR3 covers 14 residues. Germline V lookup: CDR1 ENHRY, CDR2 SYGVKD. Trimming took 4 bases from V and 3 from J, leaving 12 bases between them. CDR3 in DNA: TGTGCCATCAGTGGGTTGACAGGCGAAGAGACCCAGTACTTC. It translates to CAISGLTGEETQYF.

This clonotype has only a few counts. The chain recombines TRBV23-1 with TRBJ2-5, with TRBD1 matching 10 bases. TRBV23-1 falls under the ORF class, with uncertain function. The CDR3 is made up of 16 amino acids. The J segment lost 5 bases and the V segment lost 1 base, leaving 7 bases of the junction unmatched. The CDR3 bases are TGCGCCAGCAGTCAATGGGGGACAGGGGTGCGTGAGACCCAGTACTTC. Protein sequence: CASSQWGTGVRETQYF.

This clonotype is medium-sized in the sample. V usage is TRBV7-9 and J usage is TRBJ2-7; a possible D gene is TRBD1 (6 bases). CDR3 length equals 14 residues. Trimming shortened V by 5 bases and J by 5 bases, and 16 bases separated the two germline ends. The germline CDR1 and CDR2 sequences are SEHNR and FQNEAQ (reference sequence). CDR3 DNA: TGTGCCAGCAGCGGAAGGCAGGGGCCGGACGAGCAGTACTTC. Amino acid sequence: CASSGRQGPDEQYF.

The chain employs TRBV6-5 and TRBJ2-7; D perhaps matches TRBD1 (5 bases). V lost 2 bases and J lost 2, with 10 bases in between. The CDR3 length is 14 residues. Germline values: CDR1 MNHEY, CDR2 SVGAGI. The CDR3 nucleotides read TGTGCCAGCAGTTACGGGCAGGGAACCTACGAGCAGTACTTC. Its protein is CASSYGQGTYEQYF.

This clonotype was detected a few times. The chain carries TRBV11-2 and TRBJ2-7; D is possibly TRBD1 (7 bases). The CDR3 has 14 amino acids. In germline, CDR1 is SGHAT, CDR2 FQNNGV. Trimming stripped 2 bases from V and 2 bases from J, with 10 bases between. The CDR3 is CASSLQGGPYEQYF. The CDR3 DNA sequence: TGTGCCAGCAGCTTACAGGGGGGCCCCTACGAGCAGTACTTC.

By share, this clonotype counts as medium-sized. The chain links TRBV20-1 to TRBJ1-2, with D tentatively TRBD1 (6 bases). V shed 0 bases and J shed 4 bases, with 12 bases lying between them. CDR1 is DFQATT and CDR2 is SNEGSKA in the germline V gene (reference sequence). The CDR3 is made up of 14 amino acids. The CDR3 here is CSARDADRTYGYTF. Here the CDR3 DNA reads TGCAGTGCTAGAGATGCCGACAGGACCTATGGCTACACCTTC.

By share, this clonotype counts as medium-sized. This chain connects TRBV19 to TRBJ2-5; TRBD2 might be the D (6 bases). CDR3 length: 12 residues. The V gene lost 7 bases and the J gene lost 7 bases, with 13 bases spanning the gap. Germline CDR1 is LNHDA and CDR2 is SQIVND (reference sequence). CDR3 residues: CASIWGDGTQYF. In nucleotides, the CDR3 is TGTGCCAGTATTTGGGGGGACGGGACCCAGTACTTC.

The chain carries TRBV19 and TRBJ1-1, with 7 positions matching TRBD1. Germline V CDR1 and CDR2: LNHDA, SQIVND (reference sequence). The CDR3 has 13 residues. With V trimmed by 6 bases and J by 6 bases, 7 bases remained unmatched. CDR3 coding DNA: TGTGCCAGTAGCACGACAGGGTACTCTGAAGCTTTCTTT. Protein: CASSTTGYSEAFF.

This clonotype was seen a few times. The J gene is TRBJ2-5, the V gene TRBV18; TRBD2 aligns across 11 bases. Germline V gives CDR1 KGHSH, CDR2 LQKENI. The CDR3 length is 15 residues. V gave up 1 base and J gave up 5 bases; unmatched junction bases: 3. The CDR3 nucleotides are TGTGCCAGCTCACCACTAGCGGGAGGGACGGAGACCCAGTACTTC. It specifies CASSPLAGGTETQYF.

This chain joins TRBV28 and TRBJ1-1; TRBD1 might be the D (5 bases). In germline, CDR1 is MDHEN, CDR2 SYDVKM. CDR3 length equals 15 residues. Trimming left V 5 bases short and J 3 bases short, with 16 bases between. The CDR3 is CASSLFVRGDTEAFF. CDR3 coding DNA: TGTGCCAGCAGTCTCTTTGTAAGGGGAGACACTGAAGCTTTCTTT.

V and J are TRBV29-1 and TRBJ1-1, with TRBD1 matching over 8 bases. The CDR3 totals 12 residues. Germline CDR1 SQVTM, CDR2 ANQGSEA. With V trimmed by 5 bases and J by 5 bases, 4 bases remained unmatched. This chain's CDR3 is CSVQGARTEAFF. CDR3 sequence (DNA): TGCAGCGTTCAGGGGGCGCGGACTGAAGCTTTCTTT. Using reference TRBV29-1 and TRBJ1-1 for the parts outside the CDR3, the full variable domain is SAVISQKPSRDICQRGTSLTIQCQVDSQVTMMFWYRQQPGQSLTLIATANQGSEATYESGFVIDKFPISRPNLTFSTLTVSNMSPEDSSIYLCSVQGARTEAFFGQGTRLTVV.